The T cell receptor beta chain under discussion was sequenced for a study of cytomegalovirus exposure and HLA in healthy donors. Whole-study results and caveats: With later analysis, a missense DCLRE1C variant became linked to TCR beta V- and J-gene trimming.

Researchers ran the PCR with 60 Vbeta and 13 Jbeta primers. Data came from immunoSEQ multiplex PCR; TCRdb stores just in-frame clones and leaves some out. The sample shows around 220,000 clones, roughly 84% of them seen only once. To note about this clone: The antigen is undetermined.

The V and J ends lost 4 bases and 7 bases respectively, with 8 bases between them. CDR1 and CDR2 from the germline V gene are GTSNPN and SVGIG (reference sequence). CDR3 length equals 11 residues. This TCR was recovered from a girl aged 5-17 years in good health and CMV-seronegative. What was sequenced was PBMCs. The V gene is TRBV30, the J gene TRBJ2-1, with a weak D call TRBD2 (6 bases). CDR3 residues: CAWTSVNEQFF. CDR3 coding DNA: TGTGCCTGGACTAGCGTGAATGAGCAGTTCTTC.